The rows below give T cell receptor beta chains drawn from one sample of a study of CD8 T cells in ankylosing spondylitis. TCRdb re-called the 5' RACE reads through MiXCR, storing one row per CDR3 protein. The sample lists 250,000 to 350,000 distinct CDR3 sequences, 20% occurring once. The sample taken for sequencing was blood, either unsorted or a sorted T cell fraction (not recorded which). Every receptor here comes from a male donor with ankylosing spondylitis or in good health (not recorded which). Each CDR3 is given without its conserved first and last residue. A row's size may be missing; if present it is once, few, many or a size class.

few	TRBV6-2/TRBV6-3	TRBJ1-1	ASMDRAWTEAF
.	TRBV24-1	TRBJ2-3	ATSGGQGADTQY
.	TRBV5-1	TRBJ2-2	ASTLATRTGELF
.	TRBV6-1	TRBJ1-2	ASSEGGLAGHYGYT
.	TRBV2	TRBJ2-3	ASRERLAVSTDTQY
.	TRBV20-1	TRBJ2-5	SASLTGGTQETQY
few	TRBV5-1	TRBJ2-1	ASSLFGFGNEQF
.	TRBV9	TRBJ2-3	ASSGYADTQY
few	TRBV24-1	TRBJ2-2	ATSGRQGANTGELF
.	TRBV10-3	TRBJ2-5	AIKGTGLETQY
.	TRBV20-1	TRBJ2-5	SAPRQGERETQY
.	TRBV5-4	TRBJ2-2	ASSSQIANTGELF
few	TRBV3-1	TRBJ2-3	ASSQGQGAGNTQY
few	TRBV20-1	TRBJ2-2	SAVRPGGTGELF
many	TRBV12-3/TRBV12-4	TRBJ2-5	ASRNWNQETQY
.	TRBV12-3/TRBV12-4	TRBJ2-3	ASSLQQADTQY
many	TRBV6-5	TRBJ1-1	ASSLSKRQGSAF
few	TRBV20-1	TRBJ2-5	SAFPGLEKETQY
few	TRBV5-1	TRBJ1-6	ASSIGTATGSYNSPLH
few	TRBV10-3	TRBJ2-5	AISPGHPGETQY
few	TRBV12-3/TRBV12-4	TRBJ1-5	ASSLSVEPQH
.	TRBV3-1	TRBJ2-3	ASSQEAGASGVLDTQY
.	TRBV20-1	TRBJ1-5	SAGDRDTPQH
.	TRBV7-2	TRBJ2-5	ASSLAELAGRETQY
.	TRBV20-1	TRBJ1-4	SATHRGRISNEKLF
once	TRBV5-1	TRBJ1-2	ASSLVRLGNYGYT
few	TRBV5-1	TRBJ1-5	ASSLDPGSNQPQH
.	TRBV5-6	TRBJ1-6	ASSIYGQGAGSPLH
few	TRBV6-1	TRBJ2-3	ASKRAGTSDTQY
few	TRBV20-1	TRBJ2-4	SASYNRVTKNIQY
.	TRBV5-1	TRBJ2-1	ASSYNPGRRDNEQF
.	TRBV11-3	TRBJ2-2	ASSPQGQGNTGELF
.	TRBV21-1	TRBJ2-2	ASSKPNTGELF
few	TRBV29-1	TRBJ1-5	SCKGAGNQPQH
few	TRBV7-2	TRBJ1-1	ASSFGVGNTEAF
.	TRBV7-3	TRBJ2-3	ASSFLMGEVQY
few	TRBV20-1	TRBJ1-1	SARVLQGQTEAF
.	TRBV30	TRBJ1-5	AWSAPGGNQPQH
.	TRBV7-6	TRBJ2-3	ASSQQDTQY
.	TRBV29-1	TRBJ1-1	SVGRTENTEAF
few	TRBV29-1	TRBJ2-3	SVEDIPRIRGTDTQY
few	TRBV6-6	TRBJ2-4	ASSLQENIQY
.	TRBV20-1	TRBJ2-2	SAVTNTNTGELF
many	TRBV20-1	TRBJ2-4	SARDSGTASGGIQY
.	TRBV6-7	TRBJ1-4	ASSYSRQGFLTTTNEKLF
few	TRBV20-1	TRBJ2-5	SARATGTSGSSETQY
once	TRBV28	TRBJ2-1	ASTPTSGSSYNEQF
.	TRBV7-2	TRBJ1-5	ASSDVGSNQPQH
.	TRBV29-1	TRBJ2-3	SVGQGADTQY
.	TRBV10-1	TRBJ2-2	ATRSGYTGELF
many	TRBV20-1	TRBJ2-5	SATGWLQETQY
few	TRBV20-1	TRBJ1-4	SATDRGIRKLF
.	TRBV4-2	TRBJ1-6	ASSQEPGHHSPLH